This TCR beta chain was observed in a study of blood T cell repertoires in COVID-19. The wider study: Samples of COVID-19 (acute and convalescent) were obtained from the United States, Italy and Spain. T cells, B-cell-depleted T cells, or PBMCs supplied cDNA or gDNA.

The CDR3 consists of 13 residues. Germline CDR1 is MDHEN and CDR2 is SYDVKM. The V end was cut by 8 bases, the J end by 9 bases, with 19 bases between. Seattle enrolled patients during active infection and tracked them longitudinally. Measured with immunoSEQ multiplex PCR; TCRdb has only the in-frame clones, and not every one. The sample yields around 400,000 clones, around 87% seen once. This TCR came from a woman aged 25-40 years with COVID-19, enrolled during active disease. V gene TRBV28 combines with J gene TRBJ1-2; the D is unclear. Sample: peripheral blood. In DNA, the CDR3 is TGTGCCAGCTGCCCCCCGGGAGGCCGGAGCTACACCTTC. Amino acids: CASCPPGGRSYTF.